The clone carrying this TCR beta chain was seen a few times. Its target is unknown. Since a much larger clone is just one base distant, this may be a read error. This sample was taken from a study of tumor and adjacent non-tumor tissue in lung cancer. Study background: Each sample yielded approximately 4.2 million productive TCRbeta reads on average.

This CDR3 is 14 amino acids long. Per germline, CDR1 LGHNA and CDR2 YSLEER. Findings of the study overall: TCR diversity was significantly greater in tumor than normal lung tissue. Tumor repertoires had a smaller top 100 clone share than normal lung.

This sample's RNA came from whole unsorted tissue. Distant lung tissue was collected more than 3 cm away from the tumor edge. Between August and November 2014, newly diagnosed, chemotherapy-naive lung cancer patients underwent thoracic surgery in China. A modified ARM-PCR protocol with three rounds of nested PCR amplified TCRbeta. From the multiplex PCR reads, TCRdb called clonotypes with MiXCR, one entry per CDR3 protein. This sample has about 80,000 distinct CDR3 sequences; 65% to 85% occur once, and the top ten carry 51%. This TCR came from a man aged 55 to 70 with non-small cell lung cancer. This chain joins TRBV4-3 and TRBJ2-3, with TRBD2 matching 7 bases. Input material: distant non-tumor lung tissue. CDR3 in DNA: TGCGCCAGCGGCCACCGGGAGGGCACAGATACGCAGTATTTT. Encoded protein: CASGHREGTDTQYF.